This T cell receptor beta chain derives from a study of CD8+ T cells in alopecia areata (dated by TCRdb to 2016 to 2018). About the study as a whole: Treated patients were enrolled in an open-label pilot trial of oral tofacitinib at 5 to 10 mg twice daily for moderate-to-severe alopecia areata. Clonality in the scalp was compared among normal scalp (n=4), patchy alopecia areata scalp (n=8), and alopecia totalis/universalis scalp (n=8). Tofacitinib was given for 6 to 18 months, followed by 6 months of follow-up off drug to assess delayed response and recurrence. The study used high-throughput TCRbeta sequencing to examine T cell clonal expansion in alopecia areata, in both the C3H/HeJ mouse model and human patients. RNA was extracted with the PAXgene miRNA kit for fixed scalp, the miRNeasy kit for PBMCs, and the RNeasy kit for mouse skin. immunoSEQ multiplex PCR using 35 Vbeta forward primers and 13 Jbeta reverse primers was used to amplify TCRbeta CDR3 regions. Scalp tissue and sorted CD4+ and CD8+ peripheral blood T cells from patchy and totalis/universalis alopecia areata patients and from healthy controls were covered by human TCRbeta sequencing. Biopsies were taken from tofacitinib-treated patients at baseline and again at 4 and 24 weeks into treatment, and several of those patients also had a later scalp biopsy. Broad study findings and their caveats: Compared with mice, TCR sequences shared between patients were less clear, possibly partly because of HLA diversity across the patient population. Compared with normal scalp, lesional scalp, particularly in alopecia totalis/universalis, had higher clonality and more expanded CD8+ clones, which suggests antigenic drive. Resident alphabeta T cells in normal human skin are also sequenced, complicating scalp TCR repertoire analysis, unlike mouse skin dominated by gammadelta T cells.

The time point label, read with the paper, signifies: baseline before oral tofacitinib. Lesional scalp punch biopsies and peripheral blood were obtained from alopecia areata patients. PBMCs were separated by density centrifugation and stained for CD3, CD4 and CD8, after which CD4+ and CD8+ T cells were sorted on a FACSAria. Library prep was done by the immunoSEQ multiplex PCR assay. RNA was extracted from all samples and reverse transcribed into cDNA, which served as template for TCR sequencing. First-strand cDNA was synthesized with SuperScript III using a 2:1 mix of oligo-dT and random hexamers. A synthetic immune receptor repertoire was used to measure amplification bias, and any remaining bias was corrected computationally. In the paper's pipeline: Raw reads were preprocessed for error removal, and CDR3 was defined according to IMGT conventions as running from the conserved cysteine to phenylalanine. Clonality was computed by normalizing Shannon entropy by log2 of the number of productive unique TCRs and subtracting the result from 1. CD4 or CD8 identity of scalp clones was inferred by cross-referencing scalp TCRbeta sequences with sorted blood CD4 and CD8 repertoires. TCRdb's version of the immuneACCESS table is confined to in-frame rearrangements and falls short of the full clone set. An unresolved V gene accounts for under half of the shortfall where checked; the remainder is of unknown origin. Clonal size and the V and J genes are those of that table, whereas D and trimming came from the DNA. Here the sample has more than 200,000 clones; roughly two thirds occur a single time. The ten largest clonotypes hold around 1.2% of the sample.

A note on this clone: Which antigen it targets is not known. Base qualities are not recorded, but no much larger clone differs from it by a single base.

In the germline V gene (reference sequence), CDR1 corresponds to LNHNV and CDR2 to YYDKDF. Measured from the cysteine to the phenylalanine, the CDR3 is 15 residues long. Only the CDR3 DNA is retained, 45 bases long and in frame from the first base. The V end gives up 5 bases and the J end 4 bases, leaving 9 bases in the junction not matched to a gene. The material was CD4+ T cells sorted from blood, obtained at week 0. The chain is encoded by TRBV15 joined to TRBJ2-7; 9 bases in the junction line up with TRBD2. This TCR derives from a human donor with alopecia areata. The bases read TGTGCCACCAGCGTTAGCGGGGGCCGGGGTTACGAGCAGTACTTC. It codes for CATSVSGGRGYEQYF. Supplemented by the reference TRBV15 and TRBJ2-7 proteins around the CDR3, the complete variable domain is DAMVIQNPRYQVTQFGKPVTLSCSQTLNHNVMYWYQQKSSQAPKLLFHYYDKDFNNEADTPDNFQSRRPNTSFCFLDIRSPGLGDTAMYLCATSVSGGRGYEQYFGPGTRLTVT.